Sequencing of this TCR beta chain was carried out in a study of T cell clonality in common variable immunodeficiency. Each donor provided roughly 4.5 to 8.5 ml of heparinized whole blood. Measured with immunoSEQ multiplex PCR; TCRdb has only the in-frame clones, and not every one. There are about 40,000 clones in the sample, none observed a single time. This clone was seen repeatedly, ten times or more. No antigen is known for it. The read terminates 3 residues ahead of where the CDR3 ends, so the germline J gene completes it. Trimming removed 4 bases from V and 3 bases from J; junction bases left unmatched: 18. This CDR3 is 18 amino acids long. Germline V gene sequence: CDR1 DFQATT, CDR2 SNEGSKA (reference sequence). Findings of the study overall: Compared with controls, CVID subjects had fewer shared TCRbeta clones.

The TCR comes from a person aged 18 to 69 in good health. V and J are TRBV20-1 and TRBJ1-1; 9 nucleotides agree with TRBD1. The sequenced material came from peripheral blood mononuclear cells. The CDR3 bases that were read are TGCAGTGCTACCTCACTCTGGTTCGGACAGGGGAGGGACACTGAA. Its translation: CSATSLWFGQGRDTE. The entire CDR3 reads CSATSLWFGQGRDTEAFF.